Shown below are 22 T cell receptor beta chains from a single sample sequenced in a study of cytomegalovirus exposure and HLA in healthy donors (dated by TCRdb to the late 2010s). Library generation was performed with the immunoSEQ multiplex PCR assay. For the multiplex PCR, a mixture combining 60 forward primers for TCR Vbeta segments and 13 reverse primers for TCR Jbeta segments was used. TCRdb provides this immuneACCESS table in a form limited to in-frame rearrangements. Some clones are lacking; in checked studies, under half of them reflect an unresolved V gene, and why the rest are absent is not known. Present in this sample are some 130,000 clones, roughly 74% of which were seen just once. The ten largest make up roughly 7.2% of the sample. Sequencing was performed on PBMCs. The receptors stem from a male donor in good health and CMV-seronegative.

This chain links TRBV15 with TRBJ2-5; TRBD2 agrees at 10 bases. V shed 0 bases, J shed 7 bases, and the junction held 11 bases outside the gene matches. CDR3 length: 17 amino acids. Germline-derived CDR1 and CDR2 are LNHNV and YYDKDF (reference sequence). The CDR3 loop is CATSRDQAGGASGTQYF. CDR3 nucleotide sequence: TGTGCCACCAGCAGAGACCAAGCGGGGGGGGCCTCCGGGACCCAGTACTTC.

The CDR3 DNA reads as TGTGCCAGCAATATACAGATCAGCAATCAGCCCCAGCATTTT. Its protein product is CASNIQISNQPQHF. This chain uses TRBV28 with TRBJ1-5, with D unresolved. The CDR3 runs to 14 residues. From germline, CDR1 is MDHEN and CDR2 SYDVKM. Between the trimmed V and J ends, which lost 7 bases and 1 base, there was a span of 11 bases.

This chain links TRBV7-6 with TRBJ2-7, with 7 bases identical to TRBD1. Trimming took 5 bases from V and 7 from J; bases not matched to a gene: 14. The CDR3 loop spans 15 amino acids. Germline V gives CDR1 SGHVS, CDR2 FNYEAQ. The CDR3 region has the DNA TGTGCCAGCAGCCCGAGGGAACAGGGGATGGGAGAGCAGTACTTC. This gives the protein CASSPREQGMGEQYF.

This clone showed up just a few times. The gene calls are TRBV7-9 and TRBJ2-5; no firm D call. Germline lookup yields CDR1 SEHNR and CDR2 FQNEAQ (reference sequence). This CDR3 comprises 16 residues. V lost 1 base and J lost 5, with 17 bases in between. This CDR3 reads CASSLGLRIVWETQYF. Here the CDR3 DNA reads TGTGCCAGCAGCTTAGGCCTCAGAATTGTGTGGGAGACCCAGTACTTC.

V usage is TRBV7-2 and J usage is TRBJ1-1; a possible D gene is TRBD1 (5 bases). Trimming removed 5 bases at V and 8 bases at J, with 9 bases between. The germline gives CDR1 SGHTA, CDR2 FQGNSA. CDR3 size: 11 residues. As DNA, the CDR3 is TGTGCCAGCAGCCTTCAGGGAGAAGCTTTCTTT. It translates to CASSLQGEAFF.

This clone appeared a few times. One junction end disagrees with the germline gene, perhaps due to a read error. The V gene is TRBV6-5, the J gene TRBJ1-1, with TRBD1 matching 9 bases. CDR3 length: 12 amino acids. Germline V gene lookup returns CDR1 MNHEY and CDR2 SVGAGI. CDR3 loop: CAISEPGQGAFF. Here the CDR3 DNA reads TGTGCCATCAGTGAACCGGGACAGGGAGCTTTCTTT.

Concerning this clone: An end of the junction differs from the germline gene, which may be a read error. The V and J genes are TRBV6-5 and TRBJ2-7, with D maybe TRBD1 (5 bases). CDR1 is MNHEY, CDR2 SVGAGI, per germline. This CDR3 has 11 residues. The DNA for the CDR3 is TGTGCCAGCAGTTCTGGGGCCTCTATTAACTTC. Protein: CASSSGASINF.

The chain carries TRBV27 and TRBJ2-7; 9 nucleotides agree with TRBD1. The CDR3 consists of 15 residues. CDR1 and CDR2 (germline): MNHEY, SMNVEV (reference sequence). Trimming cost V 6 bases and J 3 bases; bases outside gene matches: 9. CDR3 amino acids: CASSLQPGQGYEQYF. CDR3 nucleotides: TGTGCCAGCAGCCTACAACCGGGACAGGGCTACGAGCAGTACTTC.

The chain is built from TRBV5-1 and TRBJ1-1; D might be TRBD1 (6 bases). Germline V gives CDR1 SGHRS, CDR2 YFSETQ. The CDR3 has 16 residues. V dropped 0 bases and J dropped 4 bases, with 16 bases sitting between them. The CDR3 region is CASSLDKTGGSTEAFF. The CDR3 DNA reads as TGCGCCAGCAGCTTGGACAAGACAGGCGGGAGCACTGAAGCTTTCTTT.

The rearrangement joins TRBV9 to TRBJ2-2; D uncertain. There are 12 residues in the CDR3. Germline assignment: CDR1 SGDLS and CDR2 YYNGEE. V lost 0 bases and J 8 bases, leaving 5 bases between the germline ends. The CDR3 nucleotides read TGTGCCAGCAGCGTAGGAGGTGGGGAGCTGTTTTTT. Translated, it gives CASSVGGGELFF. Looking up the rest from reference TRBV9 and TRBJ2-2 gives the full variable domain: DSGVTQTPKHLITATGQRVTLRCSPRSGDLSVYWYQQSLDQGLQFLIQYYNGEERAKGNILERFSAQQFPDLHSELNLSSLELGDSALYFCASSVGGGELFFGEGSRLTVL.

This clone was detected once. The chain uses TRBV2 and TRBJ2-7; D uncertain. The CDR3 contains 13 residues. V was cut by 1 base and J by 3 bases, with 7 bases left in between. From germline, CDR1 is SNHLY and CDR2 FYNNEI. In DNA, the CDR3 is TGTGCCAGCAGTGAAGGCCTCAGCTACGAGCAGTACTTC. This encodes CASSEGLSYEQYF.

This clone has more than one count but fewer than ten. The V call is TRBV28, the J call TRBJ1-4; TRBD1 aligns across 7 bases. The germline V gene has CDR1 MDHEN and CDR2 SYDVKM. This CDR3 region has 22 residues. V was clipped by 2 bases and J by 0 bases; unmatched bases: 21. The CDR3 protein is CASSLVTIPTGFGKATNEKLFF. The DNA of the CDR3 is TGTGCCAGCAGTTTAGTAACAATACCGACAGGGTTCGGGAAAGCAACTAATGAAAAACTGTTTTTT.

V and J are TRBV7-8 and TRBJ2-1, with D possibly being TRBD2 (6 bases). Trimming pared 1 base from V and 6 bases from J, leaving 13 bases between. CDR1 and CDR2 (germline): SGHVS, FQNEAQ. The CDR3 runs 15 residues. The CDR3 DNA reads as TGTGCCAGCAGCTTAGAACTGTCGCGGGGCAATGAGCAGTTCTTC. Translating it yields CASSLELSRGNEQFF.

The V call is TRBV6-4, the J call TRBJ2-1; D gene ambiguous. There are 14 residues in the CDR3. Per germline, CDR1 MRHNA and CDR2 SNTAGT. Trimming cost V 6 bases and J 0 bases, with 9 bases left between them. In DNA, the CDR3 is TGTGCCAGCAGCGCTAGTCGCTCCTACAATGAGCAGTTCTTC. Protein product: CASSASRSYNEQFF.

This rearrangement joins TRBV6-5 to TRBJ1-4; D remains unclear. Germline assignment: CDR1 MNHEY and CDR2 SVGAGI. Deletions cut 6 bases from V and 10 bases from J, with 15 bases between. CDR3 length: 13 residues. CDR3 residues: CASSPIIGRKLFF. The CDR3 DNA reads as TGTGCCAGCAGCCCAATAATTGGGCGAAAACTGTTTTTT.

The V and J genes are TRBV28 and TRBJ2-7, with 9 positions matching TRBD1. V shed 6 bases and J 3 bases; nucleotides not matched to a gene: 12. The CDR3 is 16 residues long. CDR1 MDHEN and CDR2 SYDVKM come from the germline V gene. The CDR3 is CASSLLLDRGFYEQYF. The CDR3 DNA is TGTGCCAGCAGCCTCCTCTTGGACAGGGGATTCTACGAGCAGTACTTC.

The chain is built from TRBV4-3 and TRBJ2-7; D may be TRBD1 (6 bases). The CDR3 totals 13 residues. Germline CDR1 is LGHNA and CDR2 is YSLEER. V lost 4 bases and J 6 bases, leaving 13 bases between the germline ends. The CDR3 protein is CASSLDRKGEQYF. Written as DNA, the CDR3 is TGCGCCAGCAGCCTCGACAGGAAGGGCGAGCAGTACTTC.

The chain links TRBV29-1 to TRBJ2-1, with D unresolved. From germline, CDR1 is SQVTM and CDR2 ANQGSEA. Trimming pared 4 bases from V and 5 bases from J, leaving 15 bases between. The CDR3 extends over 14 amino acids. CDR3 in amino acids: CSVVPAPFDNEQFF. As DNA, the CDR3 is TGCAGCGTTGTTCCAGCGCCCTTTGACAATGAGCAGTTCTTC.

The CDR3 region is CASSLASGPGETQYF. The CDR3 DNA is TGTGCCAGCAGCTTAGCTAGCGGGCCAGGAGAGACCCAGTACTTC. The chain carries TRBV7-8 and TRBJ2-5; 7 bases match TRBD2. Losses at the gene ends were 0 bases for V and 4 bases for J; bases not matched to a gene: 5. This CDR3 has 15 amino acids. Germline CDR1 reads SGHVS; CDR2 reads FQNEAQ.

The gene calls are TRBV28 and TRBJ2-7; tentative D call: TRBD2 (7 bases). The V gene's germline CDR1 is MDHEN and CDR2 SYDVKM. The CDR3 runs to 16 residues. Trimming cost V 6 bases and J 0 bases, with 18 bases left between them. The CDR3 DNA reads as TGTGCCAGCAGGCGTACCGGGGGGCTCCCCTCCTACGAGCAGTACTTC. It encodes CASRRTGGLPSYEQYF.

The chain combines TRBV7-2 with TRBJ2-7; possible D gene TRBD2, 5 bases. The CDR3 extends over 16 amino acids. The V end lost 1 base, the J end lost 0 bases, and 13 bases lay between the germline ends. In germline, CDR1 is SGHTA, CDR2 FQGNSA. Here the CDR3 DNA reads TGTGCCAGCAGCTTAGGATACGGGATGGCCTCCTACGAGCAGTACTTC. It translates to CASSLGYGMASYEQYF.

V usage is TRBV6-1 and J usage is TRBJ1-1, with 9 positions matching TRBD1. Germline trimming cut 6 bases from V and 4 bases from J; bases unmatched to any gene: 3. Germline V gives CDR1 MNHNS, CDR2 SASEGT. The CDR3 contains 13 residues. The CDR3 DNA follows: TGTGCCAGCAGAACAGGGGGCGGCACTGAAGCTTTCTTT. It specifies CASRTGGGTEAFF.